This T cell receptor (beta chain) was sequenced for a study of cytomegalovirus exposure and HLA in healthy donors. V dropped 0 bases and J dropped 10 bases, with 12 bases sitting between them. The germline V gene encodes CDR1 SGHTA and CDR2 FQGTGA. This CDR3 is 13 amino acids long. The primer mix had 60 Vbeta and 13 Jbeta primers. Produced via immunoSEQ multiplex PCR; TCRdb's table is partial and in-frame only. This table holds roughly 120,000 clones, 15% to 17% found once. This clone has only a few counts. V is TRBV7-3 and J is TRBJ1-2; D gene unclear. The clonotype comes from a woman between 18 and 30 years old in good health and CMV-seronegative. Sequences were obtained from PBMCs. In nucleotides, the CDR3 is TGTGCCAGCAGCTTAACCCCCGGGGTTAACTACACCTTC. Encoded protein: CASSLTPGVNYTF.